The source of this TCR beta chain is a study of blood T cell repertoires in COVID-19. Study in general: T cells, B-cell-depleted T cells, or PBMCs supplied cDNA or gDNA.

Repertoires were generated with immunoSEQ multiplex PCR, while TCRdb's copy carries only in-frame clones and drops some. The data hold 250,000 to 350,000 clones, with 88% observed a single time. V gave up 5 bases and J gave up 3 bases; unmatched junction bases: 4. Per germline, CDR1 SGDLS and CDR2 YYNGEE. The CDR3 extends over 15 amino acids. The study assigned cohorts using participant-reported clinical history. Donors of Cohort 3 who recovered were those that had two negative PCRs, clearance, or symptom resolution. The TCR sequence derives from a woman aged 45 to 65 who had recovered from COVID-19. This sequence joins TRBV9 and TRBJ2-1, with TRBD2 matching 11 bases. Sequencing used PBMCs or T cells enriched from blood (not recorded which). CDR3 bases: TGTGCCAGCAGGCGCGGGACTAGCGGCTACAATGAGCAGTTCTTC. It translates to CASRRGTSGYNEQFF.